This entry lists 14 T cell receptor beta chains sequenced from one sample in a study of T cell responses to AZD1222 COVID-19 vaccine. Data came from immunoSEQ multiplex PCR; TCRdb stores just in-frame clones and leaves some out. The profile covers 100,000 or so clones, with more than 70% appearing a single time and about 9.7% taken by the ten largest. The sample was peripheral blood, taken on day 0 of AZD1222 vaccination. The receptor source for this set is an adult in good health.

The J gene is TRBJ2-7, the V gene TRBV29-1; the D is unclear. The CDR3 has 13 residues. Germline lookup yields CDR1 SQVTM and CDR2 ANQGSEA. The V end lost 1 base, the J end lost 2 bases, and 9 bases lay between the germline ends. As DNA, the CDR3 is TGCAGCGTTGAAGCGGGCACCACCTACGAGCAGTACTTC. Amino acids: CSVEAGTTYEQYF.

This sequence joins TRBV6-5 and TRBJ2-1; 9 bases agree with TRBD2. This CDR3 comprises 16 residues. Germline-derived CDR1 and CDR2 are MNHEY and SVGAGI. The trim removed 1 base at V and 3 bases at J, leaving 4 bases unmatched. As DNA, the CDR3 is TGTGCCAGCAGTTACTTGACTAGCGGAATCTACAATGAGCAGTTCTTC. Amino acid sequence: CASSYLTSGIYNEQFF.

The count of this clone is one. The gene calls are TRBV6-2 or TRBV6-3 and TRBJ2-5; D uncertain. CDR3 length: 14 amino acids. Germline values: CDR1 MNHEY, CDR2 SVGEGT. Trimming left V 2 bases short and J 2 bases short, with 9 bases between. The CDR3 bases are TGTGCCAGCAGTTACGGTTATAATCAAGAGACCCAGTACTTC. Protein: CASSYGYNQETQYF.

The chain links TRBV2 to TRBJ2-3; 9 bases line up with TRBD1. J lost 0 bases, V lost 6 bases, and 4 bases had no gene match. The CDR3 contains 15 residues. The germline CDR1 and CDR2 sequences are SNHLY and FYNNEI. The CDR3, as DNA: TGTGCCAGCAGCAGGGACAGGGCGAGCACAGATACGCAGTATTTT. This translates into CASSRDRASTDTQYF.

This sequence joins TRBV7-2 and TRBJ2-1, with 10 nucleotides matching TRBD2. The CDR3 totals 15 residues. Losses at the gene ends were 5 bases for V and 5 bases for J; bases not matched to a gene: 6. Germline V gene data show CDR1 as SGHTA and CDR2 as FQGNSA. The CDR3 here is CASSQLAGIHNEQFF. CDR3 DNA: TGTGCCAGCAGCCAACTAGCGGGAATCCACAATGAGCAGTTCTTC. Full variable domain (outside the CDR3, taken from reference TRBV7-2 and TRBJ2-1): GAGVSQSPSNKVTEKGKDVELRCDPISGHTALYWYRQSLGQGLEFLIYFQGNSAPDKSGLPSDRFSAERTGGSVSTLTIQRTQQEDSAVYLCASSQLAGIHNEQFFGPGTRLTVL.

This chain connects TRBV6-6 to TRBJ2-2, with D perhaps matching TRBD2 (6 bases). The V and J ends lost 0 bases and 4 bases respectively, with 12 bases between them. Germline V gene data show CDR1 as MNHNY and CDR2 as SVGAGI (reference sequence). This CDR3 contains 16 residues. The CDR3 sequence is CASSYSSSAGTGELFF. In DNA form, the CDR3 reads TGTGCCAGCAGTTACTCTTCTAGCGCCGGCACCGGGGAGCTGTTTTTT.

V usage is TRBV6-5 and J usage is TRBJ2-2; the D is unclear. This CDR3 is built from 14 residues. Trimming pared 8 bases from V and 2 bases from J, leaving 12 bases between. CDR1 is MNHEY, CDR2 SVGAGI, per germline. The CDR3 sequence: CASGWGFNTGELFF. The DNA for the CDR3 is TGTGCCAGCGGTTGGGGATTTAACACCGGGGAGCTGTTTTTT.

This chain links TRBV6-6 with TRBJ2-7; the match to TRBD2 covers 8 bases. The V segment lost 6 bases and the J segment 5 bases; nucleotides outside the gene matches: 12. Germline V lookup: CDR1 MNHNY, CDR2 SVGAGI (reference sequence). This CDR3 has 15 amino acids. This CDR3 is CASRAGEFSRDEQYF. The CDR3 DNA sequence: TGTGCCAGCAGAGCGGGAGAGTTCTCACGTGACGAGCAGTACTTC.

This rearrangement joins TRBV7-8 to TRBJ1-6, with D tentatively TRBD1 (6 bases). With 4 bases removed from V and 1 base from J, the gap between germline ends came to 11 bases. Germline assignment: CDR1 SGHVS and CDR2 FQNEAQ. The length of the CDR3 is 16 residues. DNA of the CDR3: TGTGCCAGCAGCTCACAGGGAGGTTCCTATAATTCACCCCTCCACTTT. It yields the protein CASSSQGGSYNSPLHF.

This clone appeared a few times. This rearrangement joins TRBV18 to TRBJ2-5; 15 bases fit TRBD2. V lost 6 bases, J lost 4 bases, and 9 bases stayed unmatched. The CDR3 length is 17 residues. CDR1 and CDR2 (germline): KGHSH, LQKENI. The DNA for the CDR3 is TGTGCCAGCTCGCCGGGACTAGCGGGAGGTGGATTAGAGACCCAGTACTTC. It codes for CASSPGLAGGGLETQYF.

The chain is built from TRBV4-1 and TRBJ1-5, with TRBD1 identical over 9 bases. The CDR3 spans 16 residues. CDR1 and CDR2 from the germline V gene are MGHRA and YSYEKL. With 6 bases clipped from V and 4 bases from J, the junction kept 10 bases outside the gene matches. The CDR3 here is CASSRTNRGPNQPQHF. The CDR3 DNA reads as TGCGCCAGCAGTCGGACCAACAGGGGGCCGAATCAGCCCCAGCATTTT.

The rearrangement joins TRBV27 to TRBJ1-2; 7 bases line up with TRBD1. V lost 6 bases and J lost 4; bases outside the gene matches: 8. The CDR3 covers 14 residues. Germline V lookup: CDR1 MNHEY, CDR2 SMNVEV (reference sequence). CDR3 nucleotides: TGTGCCAGCAGACAATCACAGGGGACCTATGGCTACACCTTC. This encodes CASRQSQGTYGYTF.

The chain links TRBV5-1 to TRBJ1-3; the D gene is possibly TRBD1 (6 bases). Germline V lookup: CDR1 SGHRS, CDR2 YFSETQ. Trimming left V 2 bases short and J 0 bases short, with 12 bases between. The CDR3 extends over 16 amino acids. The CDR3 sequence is CASSFGGLSSGNTIYF. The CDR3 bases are TGCGCCAGCAGCTTCGGGGGCCTAAGCTCTGGAAACACCATATATTTT.

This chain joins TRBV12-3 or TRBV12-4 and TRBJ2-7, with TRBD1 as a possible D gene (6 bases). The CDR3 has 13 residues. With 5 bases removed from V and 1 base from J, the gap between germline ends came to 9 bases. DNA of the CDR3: TGTGCCAGCAGTCCCGGACAGTCCTACGAGCAGTACTTC. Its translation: CASSPGQSYEQYF.